The source of this TCR beta chain is a study of T cell changes during pregnancy in multiple sclerosis. Trimming left V 0 bases short and J 4 bases short, with 10 bases between. The length of the CDR3 is 14 residues. The germline V gene has CDR1 SGDLS and CDR2 YYNGEE. TCRdb's table, derived via immunoSEQ multiplex PCR, lists solely in-frame clones and lacks some. The sample lists 25,000 to 35,000 clones, more than 90% occurring once. This clone was seen a handful of times. The rearrangement uses TRBV9 and TRBJ1-1, with D possibly TRBD1 on 6 matching bases. The input for sequencing was CD8+ T cells from peripheral blood mononuclear cells, taken before pregnancy. This sequence originates from a female donor with multiple sclerosis, enrolled in a pregnancy study. This CDR3 is CASSVGYRATEAFF. CDR3 nucleotide sequence: TGTGCCAGCAGCGTAGGGTACAGGGCCACTGAAGCTTTCTTT. The whole variable domain, remainder taken from reference TRBV9 and TRBJ1-1, is DSGVTQTPKHLITATGQRVTLRCSPRSGDLSVYWYQQSLDQGLQFLIQYYNGEERAKGNILERFSAQQFPDLHSELNLSSLELGDSALYFCASSVGYRATEAFFGQGTRLTVV.